These T cell receptor beta chains were read from a single sample in a study of neurological immune-mediated disorders. TCRdb reanalysed the 5' RACE reads using MiXCR and keeps one entry per CDR3 protein. The profile covers 50,000 to 60,000 distinct CDR3 sequences, with about 15% appearing a single time and 4.4% taken by the ten largest. Sequencing used PBMCs. The source of these receptors is a man in his 60s in good health. Both conserved end residues are part of each CDR3. A D gene is named only where the DNA matches it firmly. Where a row states a size, it is once, few, many or the class of an expanded clone; other rows omit it.

J: TRBJ2-7
D: NA
V: TRBV28
size: many
CDR3: CASRLGGVSYEQYF
DNA: TGTGCCAGCAGGTTAGGAGGGGTATCCTACGAGCAGTACTTC

J: TRBJ2-7
D: NA
V: TRBV7-8
size: NA
CDR3: CASSLGGIYEQYF
DNA: TGTGCCAGCAGCTTAGGTGGGATCTACGAGCAGTACTTC

J: TRBJ2-1
D: NA
V: TRBV20-1
size: many
CDR3: CSARPPRGRSSYNEQFF
DNA: TGCAGTGCTAGACCTCCCAGGGGTCGGAGCTCCTACAATGAGCAGTTCTTC

J: TRBJ2-5
D: NA
V: TRBV7-3
size: many
CDR3: CASSLNRGVETQYF
DNA: TGTGCCAGCAGCTTAAATAGGGGAGTGGAGACCCAGTACTTC

J: TRBJ2-3
D: TRBD2
V: TRBV5-1
size: many
CDR3: CASSLEQRGNTDTQYF
DNA: TGCGCCAGCAGCTTGGAACAGCGGGGGAACACAGATACGCAGTATTTT

J: TRBJ2-1
D: NA
V: TRBV28
size: many
CDR3: CATDRSPNEQFF
DNA: TGTGCCACAGACCGTTCCCCGAATGAGCAGTTCTTC

J: TRBJ2-3
D: NA
V: TRBV4-3
size: NA
CDR3: CASSQDYSRGSTDTQYF
DNA: TGCGCCAGCAGCCAAGATTACTCCCGGGGGAGCACAGATACGCAGTATTTT

J: TRBJ2-7
D: TRBD2
V: TRBV5-1
size: many
CDR3: CASSLAAGGLASEQYF
DNA: TGCGCCAGCAGCTTGGCCGCAGGGGGACTAGCTAGCGAGCAGTACTTC

J: TRBJ1-1
D: NA
V: TRBV20-1
size: many
CDR3: CSARDQGQAALGAEAFF
DNA: TGCAGTGCTAGAGATCAGGGGCAGGCCGCACTCGGGGCTGAAGCTTTCTTT

J: TRBJ1-2
D: TRBD1
V: TRBV27
size: many
CDR3: CASSLSTGANYGYTF
DNA: TGTGCCAGCAGTTTATCGACAGGGGCGAACTATGGCTACACCTTC

J: TRBJ1-1
D: NA
V: TRBV12-3/TRBV12-4
size: many
CDR3: CASSLLRTANTEAFF
DNA: TGTGCCAGCAGTTTGTTAAGGACAGCAAACACTGAAGCTTTCTTT

J: TRBJ2-7
D: NA
V: TRBV19
size: once
CDR3: CASSPLPAGPNEQYF
DNA: TGTGCCAGTAGTCCTCTTCCGGCGGGACCCAACGAGCAGTACTTC

J: TRBJ2-1
D: NA
V: TRBV7-2
size: many
CDR3: CASSLLGSNEQFF
DNA: TGTGCCAGCAGCCTTTTGGGCTCCAATGAGCAGTTCTTC

J: TRBJ2-7
D: NA
V: TRBV5-1
size: many
CDR3: CASSLTTTGNEQYF
DNA: TGCGCCAGCAGCTTGACGACAACGGGAAACGAGCAGTACTTC